Listed here are 12 T cell receptor beta chains from one sample, sequenced in a study of T-cell memory formation after mild COVID-19. TCRdb passed the 5' RACE reads through MiXCR, listing each CDR3 protein once. The sample contains nearly 250,000 distinct CDR3 sequences, 15% of which appear only once. Sequenced: PBMCs or a T cell subset sorted from them (not recorded which). The receptors stem from an adult woman who had mild COVID-19 (a few samples of this study predate the infection). Cell type and time point are not known.

This clonotype has a handful of counts. The chain couples TRBV12-3 or TRBV12-4 to TRBJ2-1; D not certain. This CDR3 spans 13 amino acids. The V and J ends lost 4 bases and 7 bases respectively, with 11 bases between them. CDR3 nucleotide sequence: TGTGCCAGCAGTTCGACTTTGTTGAATGAGCAGTTCTTC. Its protein product is CASSSTLLNEQFF.

This clonotype was found a few times. The V gene is TRBV7-9, the J gene TRBJ2-3, with D tentatively TRBD2 (6 bases). Trimming shortened V by 5 bases and J by 3 bases, and 30 bases separated the two germline ends. Germline V CDR1 and CDR2: SEHNR, FQNEAQ (reference sequence). The CDR3 spans 20 residues. CDR3 DNA sequence: TGTGCCAGCAGCCGAGAGTTGGGTGCGGGACTTCTAAGAGGTACAGATACGCAGTATTTT. It yields the protein CASSRELGAGLLRGTDTQYF. Supplemented by reference TRBV7-9 and TRBJ2-3, the full variable domain reads DTGVSQNPRHKITKRGQNVTFRCDPISEHNRLYWYRQTLGQGPEFLTYFQNEAQLEKSRLLSDRFSAERPKGSFSTLEIQRTEQGDSAMYLCASSRELGAGLLRGTDTQYFGPGTRLTVL.

This clonotype showed up just a few times. The J gene is TRBJ2-7, the V gene TRBV4-1; 11 nucleotides line up with TRBD2. CDR1 is MGHRA and CDR2 is YSYEKL in the germline V gene. The CDR3 sequence is 16 residues long. V lost 3 bases, J lost 3 bases, and 7 bases stayed unmatched. The CDR3 nucleotides are TGCGCCAGCAGCCAGGGGACTAGCGGTAAATACTACGAGCAGTACTTC. Translated: CASSQGTSGKYYEQYF.

In this sample, this clonotype turned up a few times. The V call is TRBV7-9, the J call TRBJ2-3; perhaps TRBD1 as D (6 bases). Trimming shortened V by 5 bases and J by 1 base, and 13 bases separated the two germline ends. This CDR3 region has 15 residues. Germline V gene lookup returns CDR1 SEHNR and CDR2 FQNEAQ (reference sequence). CDR3 coding DNA: TGTGCCAGCAGCCCTACAGGGCTCGGCACAGATACGCAGTATTTT. It codes for CASSPTGLGTDTQYF.

The J gene is TRBJ2-7, the V gene TRBV5-1; no clear D gene. V was cut by 4 bases and J by 8 bases, with 16 bases left in between. The CDR3 is 13 amino acids. The germline gives CDR1 SGHRS, CDR2 YFSETQ. CDR3 coding DNA: TGCGCCAGCAGCACCGGCTCCCCCCCGAAGCAGTACTTC. Encoded protein: CASSTGSPPKQYF.

This clonotype showed up just a few times. This chain links TRBV7-3 with TRBJ1-1; D is unclear. V dropped 10 bases and J dropped 4 bases, with 13 bases sitting between them. The CDR3 consists of 12 residues. The germline V gene encodes CDR1 SGHTA and CDR2 FQGTGA. CDR3 region: CATRGEGTEAFF. DNA for the CDR3: TGTGCCACCCGTGGGGAGGGCACTGAAGCTTTCTTT.

The J gene is TRBJ1-1, the V gene TRBV30; 8 bases are shared with TRBD1. Looked up from germline, CDR1 is GTSNPN and CDR2 is SVGIG (reference sequence). V was pared by 5 bases and J by 1 base, with 3 bases of the junction left unmatched. This CDR3 region has 13 residues. The CDR3 sequence: CAWSTGENTEAFF. DNA of the CDR3: TGTGCCTGGTCGACAGGGGAGAACACTGAAGCTTTCTTT.

V gene TRBV3-1 combines with J gene TRBJ2-1; 7 bases line up with TRBD2. Germline V lookup: CDR1 LGHDT, CDR2 YNNKEL (reference sequence). CDR3 size: 16 residues. Trimming at V came to 0 bases and at J to 2 bases, leaving 4 bases not matched to a gene. The CDR3 DNA reads as TGTGCCAGCAGCCAAGAGGGGGAGGGAACCTACAATGAGCAGTTCTTC. The encoded protein is CASSQEGEGTYNEQFF.

V and J are TRBV6-6 and TRBJ2-7, with 11 bases aligning to TRBD2. Trimming took 6 bases from V and 1 from J; bases not matched to a gene: 8. The germline CDR1 and CDR2 sequences are MNHNY and SVGAGI (reference sequence). The CDR3 is made up of 16 amino acids. For the CDR3, the DNA is TGTGCCAGCAGGCCGCCTACTAGCGGGGGTTCCTACGAGCAGTACTTC. It specifies CASRPPTSGGSYEQYF.

In its sample, this clonotype was seen a few times. The chain uses TRBV5-1 and TRBJ2-6; 10 bases match TRBD1. Germline V gene data show CDR1 as SGHRS and CDR2 as YFSETQ. The CDR3 runs to 19 residues. V trimming: 0 bases; J trimming: 0 bases; junction bases outside the gene matches: 6. This CDR3 is CASSLGQGAPSSGANVLTF. The CDR3 nucleotides read TGCGCCAGCAGCTTGGGACAGGGGGCACCGAGCTCTGGGGCCAACGTCCTGACTTTC.

This rearrangement joins TRBV29-1 to TRBJ2-3; 7 bases match TRBD2. The V and J ends lost 4 bases and 5 bases, in that order; junction bases with no gene match: 6. The CDR3 length is 13 residues. From germline, CDR1 is SQVTM and CDR2 ANQGSEA. As DNA, the CDR3 is TGCAGCGTTGTGGGGAGGGTGGGAGATACGCAGTATTTT. Protein sequence: CSVVGRVGDTQYF.

This clonotype was picked up a small number of times. The chain carries TRBV29-1 and TRBJ1-2, with no clear D. The CDR3 consists of 14 residues. The V gene's germline CDR1 is SQVTM and CDR2 ANQGSEA. The V end was cut by 3 bases, the J end by 2 bases, with 13 bases between. As DNA, the CDR3 is TGCAGCGTTGAGCAGGTTTATCGGAACTATGGCTACACCTTC. Translating it yields CSVEQVYRNYGYTF.